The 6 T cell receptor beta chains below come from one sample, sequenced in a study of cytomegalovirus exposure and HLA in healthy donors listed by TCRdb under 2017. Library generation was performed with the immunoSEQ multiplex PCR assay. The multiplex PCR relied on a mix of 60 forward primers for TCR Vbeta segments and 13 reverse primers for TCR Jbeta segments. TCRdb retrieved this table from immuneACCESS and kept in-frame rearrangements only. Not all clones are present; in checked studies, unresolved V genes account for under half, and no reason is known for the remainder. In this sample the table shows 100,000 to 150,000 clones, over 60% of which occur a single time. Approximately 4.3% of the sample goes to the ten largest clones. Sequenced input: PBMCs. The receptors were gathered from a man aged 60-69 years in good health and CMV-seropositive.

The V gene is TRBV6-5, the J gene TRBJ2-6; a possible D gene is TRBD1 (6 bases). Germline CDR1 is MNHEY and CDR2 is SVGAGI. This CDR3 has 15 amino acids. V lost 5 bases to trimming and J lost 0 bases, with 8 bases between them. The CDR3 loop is CASSIQGSGANVLTF. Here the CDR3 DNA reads TGTGCCAGCAGTATACAGGGCTCTGGGGCCAACGTCCTGACTTTC.

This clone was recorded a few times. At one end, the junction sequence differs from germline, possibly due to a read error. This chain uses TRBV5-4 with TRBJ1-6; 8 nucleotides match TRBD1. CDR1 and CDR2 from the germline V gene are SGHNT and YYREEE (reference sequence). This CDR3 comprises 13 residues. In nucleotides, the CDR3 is TGTGCCAGCAGCTTGTCCCAGACAGGGGTGCCCCTTTTT. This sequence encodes CASSLSQTGVPLF.

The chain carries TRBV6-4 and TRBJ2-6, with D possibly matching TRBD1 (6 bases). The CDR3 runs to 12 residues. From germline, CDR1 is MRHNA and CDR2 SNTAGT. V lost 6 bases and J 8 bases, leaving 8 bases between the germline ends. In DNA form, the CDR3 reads TGTGCCAGCAGCCGGGACACCAACGTCCTGACTTTC. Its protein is CASSRDTNVLTF.

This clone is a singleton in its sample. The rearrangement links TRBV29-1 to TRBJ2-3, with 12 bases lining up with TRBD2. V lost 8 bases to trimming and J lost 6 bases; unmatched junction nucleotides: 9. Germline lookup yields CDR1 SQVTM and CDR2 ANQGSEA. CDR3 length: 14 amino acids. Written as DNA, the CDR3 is TGCAGCTCGGCTAGCGGGGGGGATAGTGATACGCAGTATTTT. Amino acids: CSSASGGDSDTQYF.

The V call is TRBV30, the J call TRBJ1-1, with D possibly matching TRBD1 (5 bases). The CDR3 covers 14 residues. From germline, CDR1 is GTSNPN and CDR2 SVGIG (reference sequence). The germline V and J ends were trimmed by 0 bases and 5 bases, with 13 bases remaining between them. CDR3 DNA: TGTGCCTGGAGTGTAGGGGATGCCTGGACTGAAGCTTTCTTT. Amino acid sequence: CAWSVGDAWTEAFF.

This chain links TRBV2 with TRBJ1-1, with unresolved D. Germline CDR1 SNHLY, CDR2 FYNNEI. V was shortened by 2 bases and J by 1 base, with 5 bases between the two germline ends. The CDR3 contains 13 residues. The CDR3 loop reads CASSESWNTEAFF. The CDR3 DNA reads TGTGCCAGCAGTGAAAGCTGGAACACTGAAGCTTTCTTT.